This TCR beta chain was recorded in a study of a mutant IDH1 vaccine in newly diagnosed glioma. The wider study: Each patient was administered eight vaccinations, scheduled in weeks 1, 3, 5, 7, 11, 15, 19 and 23.

Trimming removed 2 bases at V and 3 bases at J, with 11 bases between. CDR1 and CDR2 (germline): KGHSH, LQKENI. The CDR3 extends over 15 amino acids. TCRdb's copy holds only in-frame clones and misses some; the assay was immunoSEQ multiplex PCR. The sample shows about 53,000 clones, around 82% of them seen only once. Specified time point: week 5, during vaccination. The study gave 300 ug of mutant IDH1 20-mer peptide per vaccine dose, with topical imiquimod. Patients carried new grade 3 or 4 IDH1-mutant astrocytomas lacking nuclear ATRX. Note on this clone: What it recognizes is unknown.

Source: PBMCs, taken from a glioma patient whose treatment included an IDH1 peptide vaccine. The V and J genes are TRBV18 and TRBJ1-5; tentatively, D is TRBD1 (5 bases). The sequence was obtained from a young woman with glioma. Some clones in this sample may be carry-over from other donors' samples. The CDR3 sequence is CASSPSTGLNQPQHF. CDR3 coding DNA: TGTGCCAGCTCACCATCGACGGGACTCAATCAGCCCCAGCATTTT.